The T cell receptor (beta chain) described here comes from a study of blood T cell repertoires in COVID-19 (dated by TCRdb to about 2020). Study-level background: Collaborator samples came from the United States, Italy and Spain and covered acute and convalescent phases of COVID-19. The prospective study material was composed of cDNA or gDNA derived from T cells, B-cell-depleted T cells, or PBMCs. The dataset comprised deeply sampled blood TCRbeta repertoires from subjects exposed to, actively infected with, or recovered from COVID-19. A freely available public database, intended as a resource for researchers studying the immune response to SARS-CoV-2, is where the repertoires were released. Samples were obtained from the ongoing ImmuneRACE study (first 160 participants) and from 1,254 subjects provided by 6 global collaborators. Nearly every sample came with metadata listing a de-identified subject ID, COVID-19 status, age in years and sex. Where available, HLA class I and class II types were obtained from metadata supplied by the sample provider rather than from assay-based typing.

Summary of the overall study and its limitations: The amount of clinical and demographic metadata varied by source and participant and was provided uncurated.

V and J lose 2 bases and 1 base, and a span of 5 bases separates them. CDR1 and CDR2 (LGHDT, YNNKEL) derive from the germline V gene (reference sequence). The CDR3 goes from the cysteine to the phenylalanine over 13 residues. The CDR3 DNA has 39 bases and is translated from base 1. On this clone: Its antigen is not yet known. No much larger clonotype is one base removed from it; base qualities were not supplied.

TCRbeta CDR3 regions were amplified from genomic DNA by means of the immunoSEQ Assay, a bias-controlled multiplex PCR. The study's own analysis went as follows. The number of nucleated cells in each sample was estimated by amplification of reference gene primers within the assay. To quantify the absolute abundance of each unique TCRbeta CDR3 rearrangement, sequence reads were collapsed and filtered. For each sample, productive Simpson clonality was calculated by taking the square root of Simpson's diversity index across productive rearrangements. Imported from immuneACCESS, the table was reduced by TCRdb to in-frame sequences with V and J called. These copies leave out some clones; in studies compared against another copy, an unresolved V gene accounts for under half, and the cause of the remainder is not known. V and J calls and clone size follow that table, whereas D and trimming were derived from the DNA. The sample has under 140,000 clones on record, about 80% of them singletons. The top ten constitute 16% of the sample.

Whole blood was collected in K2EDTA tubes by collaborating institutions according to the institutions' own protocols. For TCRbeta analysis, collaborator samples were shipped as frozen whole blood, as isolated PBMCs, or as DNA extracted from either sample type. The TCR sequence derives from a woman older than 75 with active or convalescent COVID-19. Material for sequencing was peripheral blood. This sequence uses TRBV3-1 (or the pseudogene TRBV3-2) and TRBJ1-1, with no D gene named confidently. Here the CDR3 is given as CASSQLANTEAFF. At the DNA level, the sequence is TGTGCCAGCAGCCAATTGGCGAACACTGAAGCTTTCTTT.